The present entry profiles one T cell receptor (beta chain) with its context. The antigen is not known. The data originate from a study of shared clonotypes between healthy human individuals. Study-level background: A couple of female and a few male donors aged 18 to 49 were enrolled. A donor's plate count was three for CD4 naive and three for CD4 memory; CD8 naive had two and CD8 memory one.

Findings and limits, study-wide: With a handful of donors compared, 4% to 5.5% of naive CD4 clonotypes were shared.

This CDR3 contains 17 residues. V lost 6 bases to trimming and J lost 8 bases, with 26 bases between them. Germline V gene lookup returns CDR1 ENHRY and CDR2 SYGVKD. Repertoires were generated with immunoSEQ multiplex PCR, while TCRdb's copy carries only in-frame clones and drops some. The profile shows 2 million to 3 million clones, 80% to 95% of them singletons. Sample: naive CD4+ T cells from PBMCs. Subset reported: CD45RA+ positively selected. The chain is built from TRBV10-3 and TRBJ2-1; perhaps TRBD1 as D (7 bases). The receptor was derived from a man aged 18 to 29 in good health. Some clones in this sample may be carry-over from other donors' samples. The CDR3 coding sequence is TGTGCCATCAGCGCCGGGTCGAGGGGGCGGTCGGGAGATGAGCAGTTCTTC. This translates into CAISAGSRGRSGDEQFF.